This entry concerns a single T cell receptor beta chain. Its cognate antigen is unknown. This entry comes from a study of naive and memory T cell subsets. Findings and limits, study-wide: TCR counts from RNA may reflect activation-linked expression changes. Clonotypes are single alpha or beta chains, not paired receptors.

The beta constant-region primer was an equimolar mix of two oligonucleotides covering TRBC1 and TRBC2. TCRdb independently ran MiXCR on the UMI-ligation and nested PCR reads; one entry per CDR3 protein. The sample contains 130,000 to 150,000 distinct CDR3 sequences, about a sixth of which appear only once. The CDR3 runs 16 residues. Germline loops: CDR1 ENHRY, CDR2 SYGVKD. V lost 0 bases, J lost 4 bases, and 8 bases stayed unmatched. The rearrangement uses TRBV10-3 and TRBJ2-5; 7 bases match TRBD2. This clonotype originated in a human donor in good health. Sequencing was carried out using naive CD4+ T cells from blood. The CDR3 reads CAISESTAGIRETQYF. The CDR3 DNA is TGTGCCATCAGTGAGTCGACAGCGGGGATTCGAGAGACCCAGTACTTC.